The next 29 T cell receptor beta chains were all read from a single sample in a study of blood T cell repertoires in COVID-19. TCRdb's copy holds only in-frame clones and misses some; the assay was immunoSEQ multiplex PCR. Here the sample spans 300,000 to 400,000 clones, around 90% being singletons. The sample comprised peripheral blood. These receptors came from a woman aged 18-35 years who had recovered from COVID-19.

This chain joins TRBV29-1 and TRBJ2-1, with D possibly matching TRBD1 (6 bases). Germline lookup yields CDR1 SQVTM and CDR2 ANQGSEA. V was pared by 6 bases and J by 8 bases, with 14 bases between. CDR3 length: 12 amino acids. CDR3 loop: CSVIPQGHEQFF. The CDR3 DNA reads TGCAGCGTCATACCACAGGGCCATGAGCAGTTCTTC.

V gene TRBV5-6 combines with J gene TRBJ2-4, with 7 bases aligning to TRBD2. Germline CDR1 SGHDT, CDR2 YYEEEE. The CDR3 loop spans 16 amino acids. V was clipped by 0 bases and J by 1 base; unmatched bases: 4. The CDR3 DNA follows: TGTGCCAGCAGCTTGGCGATGGGAGGGGCCAAAAACATTCAGTACTTC. Translating it yields CASSLAMGGAKNIQYF.

The chain recombines TRBV24-1 with TRBJ2-5, with 7 positions matching TRBD1. The CDR3 is 13 amino acids. J was trimmed by 5 bases and V by 3 bases; bases with no gene match: 2. Germline V lookup: CDR1 KGHDR, CDR2 SFDVKD. The CDR3: CATSDDRVETQYF. In DNA form, the CDR3 reads TGTGCCACCAGTGATGACAGGGTTGAGACCCAGTACTTC.

This clone was counted a single time. The chain carries TRBV27 and TRBJ1-4; D gene uncertain. V lost 5 bases and J lost 2, with 12 bases in between. This CDR3 region has 15 residues. Germline V gene lookup returns CDR1 MNHEY and CDR2 SMNVEV (reference sequence). DNA for the CDR3: TGTGCCAGCAGTATCTACAGTAACACTAATGAAAAACTGTTTTTT. It yields the protein CASSIYSNTNEKLFF. Together with reference TRBV27 and TRBJ1-4, the CDR3 gives the full variable domain: EAQVTQNPRYLITVTGKKLTVTCSQNMNHEYMSWYRQDPGLGLRQIYYSMNVEVTDKGDVPEGYKVSRKEKRNFPLILESPSPNQTSLYFCASSIYSNTNEKLFFGSGTQLSVL.

The V and J genes are TRBV9 and TRBJ2-3; D is possibly TRBD2 (6 bases). Germline lookup yields CDR1 SGDLS and CDR2 YYNGEE. The CDR3 is 13 residues long. V lost 1 base to trimming and J lost 6 bases, with 9 bases between them. Here the CDR3 DNA reads TGTGCCAGCAGCGTAAGGCTAGCGGATACGCAGTATTTT. It encodes CASSVRLADTQYF.

This chain uses TRBV5-1 with TRBJ2-5; TRBD2 matches 11 bases. This CDR3 comprises 15 residues. V trimming: 0 bases; J trimming: 10 bases; junction bases outside the gene matches: 8. Germline V CDR1 and CDR2: SGHRS, YFSETQ. CDR3 sequence reads: CASSLATSGVLDQYF. The CDR3 DNA reads as TGCGCCAGCAGCTTGGCGACTAGCGGGGTATTAGACCAGTACTTC. Drawing the rest from reference TRBV5-1 and TRBJ2-5, the complete variable domain is KAGVTQTPRYLIKTRGQQVTLSCSPISGHRSVSWYQQTPGQGLQFLFEYFSETQRNKGNFPGRFSGRQFSNSRSEMNVSTLELGDSALYLCASSLATSGVLDQYFGPGTRLLVL.

The chain combines TRBV6-5 with TRBJ2-3; TRBD2 matches at 11 bases. This CDR3 is built from 15 residues. Germline V CDR1 and CDR2: MNHEY, SVGAGI. The ends lost 8 bases at V and 5 bases at J; junction bases unmatched: 9. CDR3 nucleotides: TGTGCCAGCGGGTTAGCGGGAGGGCCCGTAGATACGCAGTATTTT. Translating gives CASGLAGGPVDTQYF.

The chain recombines TRBV10-3 with TRBJ2-3, with 16 nucleotides matching TRBD2. CDR1 ENHRY and CDR2 SYGVKD come from the germline V gene. Trimming removed 6 bases from V and 3 bases from J; junction bases left unmatched: 6. The CDR3 consists of 17 residues. CDR3 nucleotide sequence: TGTGCCATCAGGGGGACTAGCGGGAGGGCCTCGACAGATACGCAGTATTTT. Its translation: CAIRGTSGRASTDTQYF.

The chain couples TRBV2 to TRBJ2-3; D perhaps matches TRBD2 (6 bases). The length of the CDR3 is 14 residues. V was trimmed by 4 bases and J by 1 base, leaving 9 bases between them. From germline, CDR1 is SNHLY and CDR2 FYNNEI. This CDR3 is CASSAQRGTDTQYF. Written as DNA, the CDR3 is TGTGCCAGCAGTGCCCAGCGGGGCACAGATACGCAGTATTTT.

There are a few counts of this clone. The chain employs TRBV5-4 and TRBJ2-2; TRBD2 matches 8 bases. The V segment lost 6 bases and the J segment 4 bases; nucleotides outside the gene matches: 5. Germline loops: CDR1 SGHNT, CDR2 YYREEE (reference sequence). The CDR3 length is 14 residues. CDR3 residues: CASTSGGGTGELFF. CDR3 nucleotide sequence: TGTGCCAGCACCTCGGGGGGGGGCACCGGGGAGCTGTTTTTT.

This clone was found many times. The chain combines TRBV6-2 or TRBV6-3 with TRBJ2-2; D is perhaps TRBD1 (6 bases). The germline V gene has CDR1 MNHEY and CDR2 SVGEGT. Trimming took 4 bases from V and 3 from J, leaving 9 bases between them. CDR3 length equals 14 residues. This CDR3 is CASSSGVDTGELFF. CDR3 nucleotide sequence: TGTGCCAGCAGTTCAGGGGTCGACACCGGGGAGCTGTTTTTT.

The V gene is TRBV11-3, the J gene TRBJ2-1; 8 bases line up with TRBD1. The germline V gene encodes CDR1 SGHNT and CDR2 YENEEA. Trimming took 4 bases from V and 5 from J; bases not matched to a gene: 10. The CDR3 has 16 amino acids. The CDR3 nucleotides read TGTGCCAGCAGCTCCGTAGGGGGGACAGGACACAATGAGCAGTTCTTC. As protein: CASSSVGGTGHNEQFF.

The chain carries TRBV6-4 and TRBJ1-6; D unclear. The ends were cut back, 2 bases at V and 7 bases at J, with 9 bases in the middle. This CDR3 spans 14 amino acids. The germline V gene encodes CDR1 MRHNA and CDR2 SNTAGT. CDR3 in amino acids: CASSDRAGNSPLHF. The DNA of the CDR3 is TGTGCCAGCAGTGACAGAGCGGGAAATTCACCCCTCCACTTT.

The chain employs TRBV27 and TRBJ2-5, with TRBD2 matching 9 bases. CDR3 length: 17 residues. Per the germline V gene, CDR1 is MNHEY and CDR2 is SMNVEV (reference sequence). The J segment lost 0 bases and the V segment lost 2 bases, leaving 7 bases of the junction unmatched. CDR3 sequence: CASSLRALAGNQETQYF. The DNA of the CDR3 is TGTGCCAGCAGTTTACGGGCGCTAGCGGGGAACCAAGAGACCCAGTACTTC.

The V gene is TRBV6-2 or TRBV6-3, the J gene TRBJ2-7; D perhaps matches TRBD2 (6 bases). V was trimmed by 0 bases and J by 0 bases, leaving 6 bases between them. The CDR3 runs 14 residues. Per germline, CDR1 MNHEY and CDR2 SVGEGT. The CDR3 protein is CASSYSTSSYEQYV. Here the CDR3 DNA reads TGTGCCAGCAGTTACTCGACTAGCTCCTACGAGCAGTACGTC.

This clone was found once. V usage is TRBV9 and J usage is TRBJ1-2, with 9 bases fitting TRBD1. V trimming: 3 bases; J trimming: 8 bases; junction bases outside the gene matches: 17. Germline CDR1 SGDLS, CDR2 YYNGEE. The CDR3 contains 17 residues. The CDR3 DNA reads TGTGCCAGCAGCGGGGGGAGGGACAGGGATCTCTCCTGGGGCTACACCTTC. This sequence encodes CASSGGRDRDLSWGYTF.

The rearrangement links TRBV27 to TRBJ2-1; D is uncertain. This CDR3 is built from 13 residues. Trimming cost V 5 bases and J 4 bases, with 9 bases left between them. From germline, CDR1 is MNHEY and CDR2 SMNVEV (reference sequence). This CDR3 is CASSPITYNEQFF. The CDR3 region has the DNA TGTGCCAGCAGTCCCATCACATACAATGAGCAGTTCTTC.

This sequence joins TRBV6-5 and TRBJ2-7, with 8 bases lining up with TRBD2. Germline CDR1 is MNHEY and CDR2 is SVGAGI. V gave up 7 bases and J gave up 3 bases; unmatched junction bases: 8. This CDR3 has 14 amino acids. This chain's CDR3 is CASTLGAGGYEQYV. The CDR3 DNA sequence: TGTGCCAGCACCCTTGGGGCGGGAGGCTACGAGCAGTACGTC.

The sample holds one count of this clone. This chain uses TRBV13 with TRBJ2-3; D is unclear. Trimming pared 2 bases from V and 2 bases from J, leaving 14 bases between. Germline lookup yields CDR1 PRHDT and CDR2 FYEKMQ (reference sequence). The CDR3 is 16 amino acids. CDR3 DNA: TGTGCCAGCAGCTTACCCCTGGGCTCCCTCACAGATACGCAGTATTTT. Translated: CASSLPLGSLTDTQYF.

The rearrangement uses TRBV24-1 and TRBJ1-2; maybe TRBD1 (5 bases). Trimming took 7 bases from V and 4 from J, leaving 27 bases between them. CDR1 and CDR2 from the germline V gene are KGHDR and SFDVKD. The CDR3 is made up of 18 amino acids. The CDR3 nucleotides are TGTGCCACCAGGGACATGAGGGGTTTACCGGGGGAAGGCTATGGCTACACCTTC. It translates to CATRDMRGLPGEGYGYTF.

The rearrangement uses TRBV4-3 and TRBJ1-3; 7 bases fit TRBD1. The CDR3 covers 15 residues. V was clipped by 4 bases and J by 0 bases; unmatched bases: 3. Germline CDR1 and CDR2: LGHNA and YSLEER. CDR3 nucleotide sequence: TGCGCCAGCAGCCTCGACAGGGACTCTGGAAACACCATATATTTT. This codes for CASSLDRDSGNTIYF.

The rearrangement joins TRBV12-3 or TRBV12-4 to TRBJ1-1; perhaps TRBD1 as D (6 bases). V was clipped by 7 bases and J by 2 bases, with 11 bases between them. The CDR3 consists of 13 residues. The CDR3 nucleotides read TGTGCCAGCAACGAGGGGGTTAACACTGAAGCTTTCTTT. The encoded protein is CASNEGVNTEAFF.

This clone showed up just a few times. V and J are TRBV10-3 and TRBJ2-7, with unresolved D. Germline V lookup: CDR1 ENHRY, CDR2 SYGVKD. The CDR3 loop spans 12 amino acids. Trimming took 3 bases from V and 0 from J, leaving 3 bases between them. This chain's CDR3 is CAISDSSYEQYV. In nucleotides, the CDR3 is TGTGCCATCAGTGACAGCTCCTACGAGCAGTACGTC.

This clone was picked up one time. V is TRBV5-4 and J is TRBJ2-1; 11 nucleotides align to TRBD2. CDR3 length: 17 residues. Germline V gives CDR1 SGHNT, CDR2 YYREEE (reference sequence). J lost 6 bases, V lost 0 bases, and 8 bases had no gene match. DNA of the CDR3: TGTGCCAGCAGCTTGGTATTAACCGGGACTAGCGGCAATGAGCAGTTCTTC. Its translation: CASSLVLTGTSGNEQFF.

The genes are TRBV5-1 and TRBJ2-1; TRBD2 might be the D (5 bases). CDR3 size: 15 residues. Per the germline V gene, CDR1 is SGHRS and CDR2 is YFSETQ. The V end was cut by 3 bases, the J end by 6 bases, with 16 bases between. The CDR3: CASSSGEISGNEQFF. Written as DNA, the CDR3 is TGCGCCAGCAGCTCCGGGGAGATATCGGGCAATGAGCAGTTCTTC.

The chain recombines TRBV28 with TRBJ2-2; D is unresolved. Germline lookup yields CDR1 MDHEN and CDR2 SYDVKM. V lost 2 bases and J lost 6, with 4 bases in between. This CDR3 is 12 amino acids long. The CDR3 protein is CASSLSSGELFF. The CDR3 coding sequence is TGTGCCAGCAGTTTAAGCTCCGGGGAGCTGTTTTTT.

The chain combines TRBV3-1 (or the pseudogene TRBV3-2) with TRBJ2-3; TRBD2 is a possible D gene (5 bases). Per germline, CDR1 LGHDT and CDR2 YNNKEL (reference sequence). The CDR3 extends over 15 amino acids. V shed 4 bases and J shed 5 bases, with 16 bases lying between them. The CDR3 nucleotides read TGTGCCAGCAGCCTCAGAGAGGGCCATAGAGATACGCAGTATTTT. This translates into CASSLREGHRDTQYF.

This chain connects TRBV29-1 to TRBJ1-1; D is perhaps TRBD1 (5 bases). Germline V lookup: CDR1 SQVTM, CDR2 ANQGSEA. The CDR3 contains 15 residues. The ends were cut back, 7 bases at V and 0 bases at J, with 18 bases in the middle. CDR3 loop: CSAGPERQLNTEAFF. In DNA form, the CDR3 reads TGCAGCGCCGGGCCGGAGAGACAGCTGAACACTGAAGCTTTCTTT.

The chain links TRBV9 to TRBJ2-3; no clear D. Per the germline V gene, CDR1 is SGDLS and CDR2 is YYNGEE. With 7 bases removed from V and 6 bases from J, the gap between germline ends came to 9 bases. The CDR3 runs to 11 residues. CDR3 DNA sequence: TGTGCCAGCCCTAATTCCGATACGCAGTATTTT. Protein sequence: CASPNSDTQYF. Full variable domain (missing parts from reference TRBV9 and TRBJ2-3): DSGVTQTPKHLITATGQRVTLRCSPRSGDLSVYWYQQSLDQGLQFLIQYYNGEERAKGNILERFSAQQFPDLHSELNLSSLELGDSALYFCASPNSDTQYFGPGTRLTVL.